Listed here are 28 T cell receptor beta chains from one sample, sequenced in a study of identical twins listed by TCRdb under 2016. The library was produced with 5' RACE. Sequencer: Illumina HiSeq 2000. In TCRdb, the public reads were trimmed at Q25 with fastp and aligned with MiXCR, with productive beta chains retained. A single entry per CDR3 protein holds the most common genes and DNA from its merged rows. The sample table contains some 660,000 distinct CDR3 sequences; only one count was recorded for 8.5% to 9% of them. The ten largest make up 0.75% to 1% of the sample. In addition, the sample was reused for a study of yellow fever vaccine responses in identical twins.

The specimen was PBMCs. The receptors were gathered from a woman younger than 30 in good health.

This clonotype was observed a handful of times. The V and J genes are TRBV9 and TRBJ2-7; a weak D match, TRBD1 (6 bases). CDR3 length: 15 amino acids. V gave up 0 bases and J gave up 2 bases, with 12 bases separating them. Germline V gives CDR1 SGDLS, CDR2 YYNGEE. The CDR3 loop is CASSVGPGDTYEQYF. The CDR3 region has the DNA TGTGCCAGCAGCGTAGGGCCCGGGGACACCTACGAGCAGTACTTC.

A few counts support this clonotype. CDR3 amino acids: CASQVSAIYEQYF. Written as DNA, the CDR3 is TGTGCCAGCCAAGTATCAGCGATCTACGAGCAGTACTTC. V usage is TRBV6-2 or TRBV6-3 and J usage is TRBJ2-7, with no clear D. There are 13 residues in the CDR3. V lost 8 bases, J lost 3 bases, and 14 bases lay in between. Germline V gene sequence: CDR1 MNHEY, CDR2 SVGEGT.

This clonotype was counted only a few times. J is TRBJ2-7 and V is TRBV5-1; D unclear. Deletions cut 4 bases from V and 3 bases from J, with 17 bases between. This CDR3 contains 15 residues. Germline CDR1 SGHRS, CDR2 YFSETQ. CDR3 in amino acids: CASSVGTQSGYEQYF. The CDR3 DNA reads TGCGCCAGCAGCGTCGGTACGCAGTCGGGCTACGAGCAGTACTTC.

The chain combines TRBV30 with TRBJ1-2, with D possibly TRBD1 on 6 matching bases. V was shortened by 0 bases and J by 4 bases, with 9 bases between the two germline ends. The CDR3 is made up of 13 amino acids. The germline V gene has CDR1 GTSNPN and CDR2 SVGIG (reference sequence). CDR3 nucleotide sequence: TGTGCCTGGAGTGTCCAGGGGCTCTATGGCTACACCTTC. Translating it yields CAWSVQGLYGYTF.

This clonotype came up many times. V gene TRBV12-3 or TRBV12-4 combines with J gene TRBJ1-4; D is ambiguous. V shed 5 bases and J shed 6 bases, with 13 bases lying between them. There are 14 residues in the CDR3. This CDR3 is CASSTSPTDEKLFF. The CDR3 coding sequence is TGTGCCAGCAGTACATCCCCAACCGATGAAAAACTGTTTTTT.

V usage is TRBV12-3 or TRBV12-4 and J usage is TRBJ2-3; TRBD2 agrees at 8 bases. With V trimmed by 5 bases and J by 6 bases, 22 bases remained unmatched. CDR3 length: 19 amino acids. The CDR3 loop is CASSGRIAGLFTGGDTQYF. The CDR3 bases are TGTGCCAGCAGTGGCCGGATAGCGGGGCTCTTCACAGGTGGGGATACGCAGTATTTT.

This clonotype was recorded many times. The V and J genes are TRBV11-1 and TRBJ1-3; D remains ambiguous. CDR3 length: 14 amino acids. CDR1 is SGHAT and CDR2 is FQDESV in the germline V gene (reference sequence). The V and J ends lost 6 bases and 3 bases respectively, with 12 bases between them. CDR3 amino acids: CASRQSDGGNTIYF. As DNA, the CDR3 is TGTGCCAGCAGACAATCGGACGGTGGAAACACCATATATTTT.

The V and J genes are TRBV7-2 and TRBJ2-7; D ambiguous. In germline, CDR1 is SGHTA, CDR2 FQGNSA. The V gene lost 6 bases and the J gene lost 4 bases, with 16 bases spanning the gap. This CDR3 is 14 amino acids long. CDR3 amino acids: CASSRTGADYEQYF. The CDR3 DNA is TGTGCCAGCAGTAGAACCGGTGCGGATTACGAGCAGTACTTC.

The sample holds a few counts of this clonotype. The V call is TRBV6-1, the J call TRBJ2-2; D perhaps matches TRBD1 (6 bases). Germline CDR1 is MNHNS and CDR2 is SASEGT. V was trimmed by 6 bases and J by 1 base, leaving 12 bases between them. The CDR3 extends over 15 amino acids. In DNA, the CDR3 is TGTGCCAGCAGCTTCGACAGGCTGAACACCGGGGAGCTGTTTTTT. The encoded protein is CASSFDRLNTGELFF.

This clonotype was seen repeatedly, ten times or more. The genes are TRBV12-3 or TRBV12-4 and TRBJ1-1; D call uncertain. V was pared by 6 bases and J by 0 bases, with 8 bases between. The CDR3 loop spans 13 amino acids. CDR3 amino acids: CASSRTVNTEAFF. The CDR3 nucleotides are TGTGCCAGCAGCAGGACGGTGAACACTGAAGCTTTCTTT.

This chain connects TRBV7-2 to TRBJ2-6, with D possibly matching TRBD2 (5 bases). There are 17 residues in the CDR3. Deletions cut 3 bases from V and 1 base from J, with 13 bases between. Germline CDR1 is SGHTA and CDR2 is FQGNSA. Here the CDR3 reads CASSFPSYGSGANVLTF. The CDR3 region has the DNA TGTGCCAGCAGCTTCCCTAGCTACGGGTCTGGGGCCAACGTCCTGACTTTC.

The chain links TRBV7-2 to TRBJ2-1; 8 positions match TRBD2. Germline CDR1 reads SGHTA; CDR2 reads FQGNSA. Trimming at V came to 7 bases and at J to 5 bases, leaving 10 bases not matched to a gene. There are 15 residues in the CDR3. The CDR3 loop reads CASTLASGSHNEQFF. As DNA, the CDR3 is TGTGCCAGCACCCTTGCGAGCGGGAGTCACAATGAGCAGTTCTTC.

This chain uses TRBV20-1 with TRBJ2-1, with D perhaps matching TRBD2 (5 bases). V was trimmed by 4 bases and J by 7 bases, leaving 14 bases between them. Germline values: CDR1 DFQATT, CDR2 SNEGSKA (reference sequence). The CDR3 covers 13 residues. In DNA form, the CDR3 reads TGCAGTGCTATCCTCCCACCGGGGAATGAGCAGTTCTTC. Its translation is CSAILPPGNEQFF.

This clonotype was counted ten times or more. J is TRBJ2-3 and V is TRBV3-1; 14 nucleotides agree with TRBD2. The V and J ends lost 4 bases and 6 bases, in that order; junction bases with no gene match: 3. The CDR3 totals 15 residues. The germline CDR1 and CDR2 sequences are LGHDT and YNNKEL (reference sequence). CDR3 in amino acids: CASSPRTSGGDTQYF. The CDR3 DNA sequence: TGTGCCAGCAGCCCCAGGACTAGCGGGGGGGATACGCAGTATTTT.

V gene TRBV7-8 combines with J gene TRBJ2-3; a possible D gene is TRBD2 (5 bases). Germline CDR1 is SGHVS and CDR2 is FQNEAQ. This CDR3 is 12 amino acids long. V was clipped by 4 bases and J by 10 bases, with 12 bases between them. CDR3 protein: CASSSDYVAQYF. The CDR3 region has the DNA TGTGCCAGCAGCTCTGACTACGTAGCGCAGTATTTT.

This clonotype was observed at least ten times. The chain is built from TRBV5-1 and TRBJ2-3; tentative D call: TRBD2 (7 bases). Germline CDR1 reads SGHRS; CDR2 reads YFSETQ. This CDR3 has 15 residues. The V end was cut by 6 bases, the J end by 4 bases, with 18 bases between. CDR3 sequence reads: CASMPNAGASDTQYF. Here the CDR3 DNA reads TGCGCCAGCATGCCTAATGCGGGGGCCTCAGATACGCAGTATTTT.

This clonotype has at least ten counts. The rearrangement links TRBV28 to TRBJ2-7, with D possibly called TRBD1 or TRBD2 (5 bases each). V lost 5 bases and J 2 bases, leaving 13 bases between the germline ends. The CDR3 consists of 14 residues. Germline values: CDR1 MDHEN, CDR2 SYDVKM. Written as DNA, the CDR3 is TGTGCCAGCAGTACCCGACAGACTACCTACGAGCAGTACTTC. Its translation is CASSTRQTTYEQYF.

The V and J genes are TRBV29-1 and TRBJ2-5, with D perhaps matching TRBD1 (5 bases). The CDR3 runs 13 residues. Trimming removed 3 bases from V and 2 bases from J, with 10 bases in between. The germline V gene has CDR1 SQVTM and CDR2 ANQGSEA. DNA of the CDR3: TGCAGCGTTGACGGGCCAGGGCAAGAGACCCAGTACTTC. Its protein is CSVDGPGQETQYF.

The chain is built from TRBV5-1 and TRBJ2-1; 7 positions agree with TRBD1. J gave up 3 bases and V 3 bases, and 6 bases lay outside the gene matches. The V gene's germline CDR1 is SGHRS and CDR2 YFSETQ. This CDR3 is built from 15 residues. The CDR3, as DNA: TGCGCCAGCAGCTCGGATGGGACAGACTACAATGAGCAGTTCTTC. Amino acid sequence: CASSSDGTDYNEQFF.

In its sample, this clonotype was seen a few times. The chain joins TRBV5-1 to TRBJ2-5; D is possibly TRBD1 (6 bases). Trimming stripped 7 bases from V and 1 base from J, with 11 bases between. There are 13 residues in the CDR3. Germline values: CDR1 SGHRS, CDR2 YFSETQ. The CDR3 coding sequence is TGCGCCAGCTCAACAGGGTCCCAAGAGACCCAGTACTTC. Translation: CASSTGSQETQYF.

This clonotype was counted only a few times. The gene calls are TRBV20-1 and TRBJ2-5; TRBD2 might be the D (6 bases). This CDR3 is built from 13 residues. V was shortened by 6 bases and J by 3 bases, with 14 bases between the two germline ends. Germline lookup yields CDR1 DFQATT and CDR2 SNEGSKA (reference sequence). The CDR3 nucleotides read TGCAGTGCCCTAAGACTAGATAAAGAGACCCAGTACTTC. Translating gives CSALRLDKETQYF.

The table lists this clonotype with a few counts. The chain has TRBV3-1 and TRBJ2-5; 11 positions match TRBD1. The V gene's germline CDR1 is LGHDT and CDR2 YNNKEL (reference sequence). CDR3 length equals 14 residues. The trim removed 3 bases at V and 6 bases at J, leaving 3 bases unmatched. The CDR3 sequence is CASSHGTGGKTQYF. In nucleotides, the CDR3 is TGTGCCAGCAGCCATGGGACAGGGGGAAAGACCCAGTACTTC.

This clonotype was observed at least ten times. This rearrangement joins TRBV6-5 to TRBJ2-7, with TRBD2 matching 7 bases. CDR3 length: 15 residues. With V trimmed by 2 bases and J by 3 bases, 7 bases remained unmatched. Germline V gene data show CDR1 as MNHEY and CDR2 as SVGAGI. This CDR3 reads CASSYPAGTYYEQYF. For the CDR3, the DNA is TGTGCCAGCAGTTACCCAGCGGGGACCTACTACGAGCAGTACTTC.

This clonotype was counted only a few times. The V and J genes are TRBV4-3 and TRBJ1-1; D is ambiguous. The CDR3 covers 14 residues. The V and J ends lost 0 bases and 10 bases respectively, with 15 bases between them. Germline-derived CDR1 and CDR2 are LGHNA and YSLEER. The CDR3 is CASSQDVVWPGAFF. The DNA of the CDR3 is TGCGCCAGCAGCCAAGATGTTGTGTGGCCGGGAGCTTTCTTT.

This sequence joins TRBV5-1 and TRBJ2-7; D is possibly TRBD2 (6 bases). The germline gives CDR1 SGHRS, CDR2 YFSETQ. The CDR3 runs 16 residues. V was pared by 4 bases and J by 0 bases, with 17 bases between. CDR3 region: CASSQQSVGSSYEQYF. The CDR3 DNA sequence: TGCGCCAGCAGCCAACAATCCGTCGGGAGCTCCTACGAGCAGTACTTC.

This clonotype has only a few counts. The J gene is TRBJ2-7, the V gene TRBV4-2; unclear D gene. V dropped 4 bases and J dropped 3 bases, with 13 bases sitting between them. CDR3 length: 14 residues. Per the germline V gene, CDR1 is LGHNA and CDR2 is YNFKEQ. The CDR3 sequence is CASSPTGNFYEQYF. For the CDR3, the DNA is TGTGCCAGCAGCCCAACTGGGAATTTCTACGAGCAGTACTTC.

The CDR3 sequence is CASSEFRDSEDTDTQYF. CDR3 coding DNA: TGTGCCAGCAGTGAATTCCGGGACAGCGAGGACACAGATACGCAGTATTTT. The V and J genes are TRBV25-1 and TRBJ2-3, with 7 bases matching TRBD1. V lost 1 base, J lost 2 bases, and 9 bases stayed unmatched. This CDR3 is built from 17 residues. Germline assignment: CDR1 MGHDK and CDR2 SYGVNS.

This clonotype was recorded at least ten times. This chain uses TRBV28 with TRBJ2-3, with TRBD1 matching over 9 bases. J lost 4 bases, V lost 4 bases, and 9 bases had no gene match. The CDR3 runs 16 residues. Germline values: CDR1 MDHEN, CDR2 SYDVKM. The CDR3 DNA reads TGTGCCAGCAGTTCAACCGGGACAGGGAGAGCAGATACGCAGTATTTT. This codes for CASSSTGTGRADTQYF.